The source of this T cell receptor beta chain is a study of blood T cell repertoires in COVID-19. For the study at large: PBMCs, B-cell-depleted T cells, or T cells were the source of the cDNA or gDNA that made up the material.

This clone was detected once. Assay: immunoSEQ multiplex PCR; the TCRdb copy retains only in-frame clones and omits some. Of more than 150,000 clones in the sample, roughly 84% were seen once. V was cut by 4 bases and J by 4 bases, with 7 bases left in between. Germline lookup yields CDR1 LGHDT and CDR2 YNNKEL (reference sequence). This CDR3 is 13 amino acids long. The chain uses TRBV3-1 (or the pseudogene TRBV3-2) and TRBJ2-2, with a tentative D call TRBD1 (5 bases). This sequence originates from a man aged 18 to 29 with active or convalescent COVID-19. Sequencing was carried out using peripheral blood. The chain's CDR3 is CASSLRVTGELFF. DNA of the CDR3: TGTGCCAGCAGCCTCAGGGTCACCGGGGAGCTGTTTTTT.